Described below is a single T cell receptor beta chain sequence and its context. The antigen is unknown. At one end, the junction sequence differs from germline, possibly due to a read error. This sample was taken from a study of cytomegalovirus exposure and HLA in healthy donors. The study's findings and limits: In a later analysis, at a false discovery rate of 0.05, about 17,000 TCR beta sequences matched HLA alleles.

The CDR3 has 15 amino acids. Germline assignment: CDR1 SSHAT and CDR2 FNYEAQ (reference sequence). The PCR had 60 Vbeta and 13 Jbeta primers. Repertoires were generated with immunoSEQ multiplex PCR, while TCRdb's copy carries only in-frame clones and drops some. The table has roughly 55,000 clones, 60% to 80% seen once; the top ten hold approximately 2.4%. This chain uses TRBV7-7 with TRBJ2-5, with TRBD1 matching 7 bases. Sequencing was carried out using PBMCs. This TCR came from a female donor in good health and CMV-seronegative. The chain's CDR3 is CASSPTATGVETQYF. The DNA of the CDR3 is TGTGCTAGCAGCCCCACCGCCACAGGGGTAGAGACCCAGTACTTC.